This T cell receptor beta chain was obtained from a study of blood T cells in healthy people across ages. V was pared by 3 bases and J by 1 base, with 15 bases between. Germline V gene lookup returns CDR1 KGHSH and CDR2 LQKENI. The CDR3 is 16 amino acids. Then a second PCR, running about 6 to 11 cycles, was carried out with a sample-barcoded 5' primer and a J-beta primer mix. One entry per CDR3 protein results from TCRdb running MiXCR on the 5' RACE reads. The data hold approximately 1.5 million distinct CDR3 sequences, with roughly 43% observed a single time. This TCR derives from a woman aged 18 to 35 in good health. Sequenced material: blood. The chain joins TRBV18 to TRBJ1-1; D unresolved. Here the CDR3 reads CASSPISPRGNTEAFF. DNA of the CDR3: TGTGCCAGCTCACCCATCTCCCCCCGGGGGAACACTGAAGCTTTCTTT.